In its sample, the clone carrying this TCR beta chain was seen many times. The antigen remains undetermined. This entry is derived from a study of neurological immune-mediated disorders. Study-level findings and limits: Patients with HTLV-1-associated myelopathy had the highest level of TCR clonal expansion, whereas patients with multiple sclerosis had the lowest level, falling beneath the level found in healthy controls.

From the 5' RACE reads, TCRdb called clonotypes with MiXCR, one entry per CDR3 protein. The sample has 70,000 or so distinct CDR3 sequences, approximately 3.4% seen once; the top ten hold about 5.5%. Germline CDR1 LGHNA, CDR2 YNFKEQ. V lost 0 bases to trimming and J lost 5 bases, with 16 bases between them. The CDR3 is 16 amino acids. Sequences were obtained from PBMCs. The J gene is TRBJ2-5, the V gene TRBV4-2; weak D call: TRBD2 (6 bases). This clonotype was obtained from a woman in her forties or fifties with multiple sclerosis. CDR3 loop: CASSQDGTAGRETQYF. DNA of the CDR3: TGTGCCAGCAGCCAAGACGGTACAGCGGGTCGGGAGACCCAGTACTTC.